This T cell receptor (beta chain) was found in a study of CD8+ T cells in alopecia areata. The CDR3 totals 16 residues. Trimming cost V 5 bases and J 9 bases, with 23 bases left between them. CDR1 SEHNR and CDR2 FQNEAQ come from the germline V gene (reference sequence). On this clone: What it binds is unknown.

Reverse transcribed after extraction, RNA yielded cDNA as the sequencing template. Data came from immunoSEQ multiplex PCR; TCRdb stores just in-frame clones and leaves some out. The profile shows under 85,000 clones, about 45% of them singletons. Study outcomes and limitations: Higher clonality and more expanded CD8+ clones appeared in lesional than normal scalp.

The chain carries TRBV7-9 and TRBJ2-4; D uncertain. The source of this sequence is a human donor with alopecia areata. The material sequenced was CD8+ T cells sorted from blood, taken at week 0. CDR3 in DNA: TGTGCCAGCAGCCCCATGTCAGCTAACGATTTTTGCATTCAGTACTTC. Residues: CASSPMSANDFCIQYF.